These T cell receptor beta chains were read from a single sample in a study of control samples from healthy donors and cancer patients. Using immunoSEQ multiplex PCR, the repertoire was profiled, and TCRdb retains in-frame clones only, with some absent. This table holds about 180,000 clones, roughly 92% found once. Input material: blood. Receptors were obtained from a woman aged 18 to 35 in good health. The CDR3 runs from the conserved cysteine through the conserved F or W. A D gene is named only where the DNA matches it firmly. Expanded clones get a size class; other rows say once, few or many, or leave the size out.

CASGLPGLNTYEQYF TGTGCCAGCGGACTTCCGGGACTAAATACCTACGAGCAGTACTTC TRBD2 TRBJ2-7 TRBV28 .
CASSLAGENTDTQYF TGCGCCAGCAGTCTAGCGGGGGAGAACACAGATACGCAGTATTTT TRBD2 TRBJ2-3 TRBV10-1 once
CARGSETQHF TGTGCCCGGGGGTCGGAAACCCAGCATTTT . TRBJ1-5 TRBV6-4 once
CASSPDRANYGYTF TGTGCCAGCAGCCCGGACAGGGCTAACTATGGCTACACCTTC TRBD1 TRBJ1-2 TRBV5-6 few
CAIGGQGAYNEQFF TGTGCCATCGGAGGGCAGGGCGCCTACAATGAGCAGTTCTTC . TRBJ2-1 TRBV10-3 .
CASSIAATGGSESYEQYF TGTGCCAGTAGTATAGCGGCGACAGGGGGCAGCGAATCCTACGAGCAGTACTTC TRBD1 TRBJ2-7 TRBV19 .
CASSVPDRGDLNTGELFF TGTGCCAGCAGTGTTCCGGACAGGGGAGACCTGAACACCGGGGAGCTGTTTTTT TRBD1 TRBJ2-2 TRBV2 once
CASSLLAGTEAFF TGTGCTAGCAGCTTGCTGGCGGGGACTGAAGCTTTCTTT . TRBJ1-1 TRBV7-7 .
CASSKAGTNEKLFF TGTGCCAGCAGCAAAGCAGGGACTAATGAAAAACTGTTTTTT . TRBJ1-4 TRBV6-2/TRBV6-3 .
CASSPPPRRSYGYTF TGTGCCAGCAGCCCACCCCCCAGGAGGTCTTATGGCTACACCTTC . TRBJ1-2 TRBV7-2 .
CASSSLERGYTF TGTGCCAGCAGCTCCTTAGAACGTGGCTACACCTTC . TRBJ1-2 TRBV28 .
CASSPTGLENSPLHF TGTGCCAGCAGTCCTACAGGACTCGAGAATTCACCCCTCCACTTT . TRBJ1-6 TRBV25-1 .
CASSERGGKIYGYTF TGCGCCAGCAGTGAAAGGGGGGGGAAGATCTATGGCTACACCTTC . TRBJ1-2 TRBV10-2 .
CASSSRKEQYF TGTGCCAGCAGTTCTAGGAAGGAGCAGTACTTC . TRBJ2-7 TRBV12-3/TRBV12-4 .
CASSLEGRGREKYF TGTGCCAGCAGCTTAGAGGGTAGGGGCCGGGAGAAGTACTTC . TRBJ2-7 TRBV7-2 .
CASTMRQGVESPLHF TGTGCCAGCACCATGAGACAGGGTGTCGAGTCACCCCTCCACTTT TRBD1 TRBJ1-6 TRBV7-9 once
CASSQRGAKNIQYF TGTGCCAGCAGCCAACGAGGGGCCAAAAACATTCAGTACTTC . TRBJ2-4 TRBV3-1/TRBV3-2 .
CASRQRGANYGYTF TGTGCCAGCCGTCAGAGAGGGGCTAACTATGGCTACACCTTC . TRBJ1-2 TRBV28 .
CASSYPRQGPSTEAFF TGTGCCAGCAGTTACCCGCGACAGGGCCCGAGCACTGAAGCTTTCTTT TRBD1 TRBJ1-1 TRBV6-2/TRBV6-3 .
CASSLLSPGNTIYF TGTGCCAGCAGCTTACTGAGTCCTGGAAACACCATATATTTT . TRBJ1-3 TRBV7-8 .
CASSTPSASPHF TGTGCCAGCAGTACTCCCAGCGCCAGCCCTCACTTC . TRBJ2-7 TRBV6-2/TRBV6-3 .
CASGPVHNEQFF TGCGCCAGCGGGCCGGTGCACAATGAGCAGTTCTTC . TRBJ2-1 TRBV10-2 .
CASSLDGGTLHF TGTGCCAGCAGCTTAGATGGTGGGACCCTCCACTTT . TRBJ1-6 TRBV11-3 .
CASKEGPSHNQPQHF TGTGCCAGTAAGGAGGGACCTTCCCACAATCAGCCCCAGCATTTT . TRBJ1-5 TRBV19 .
CAISESGGEGYTF TGTGCCATCAGTGAGTCAGGGGGCGAGGGCTACACCTTC TRBD1 TRBJ1-2 TRBV10-3 .
CASSTERQSYGYTF TGTGCCAGTAGTACCGAACGACAGTCCTATGGCTACACCTTC . TRBJ1-2 TRBV19 .
CASSRQGNTGELFF TGTGCCAGCAGCCGACAGGGCAACACCGGGGAGCTGTTTTTT TRBD1 TRBJ2-2 TRBV7-3 .
CASSRDRANIQYF TGTGCCAGCAGTAGAGACAGGGCCAACATTCAGTACTTC TRBD1 TRBJ2-4 TRBV12-3/TRBV12-4 .
CASSSGANDYTF TGTGCCAGCAGTTCTGGGGCAAACGACTACACCTTC . TRBJ1-2 TRBV12-3/TRBV12-4 .
CASSIGDVMNTEAFF TGTGCCAGTAGTATAGGGGACGTAATGAACACTGAAGCTTTCTTT . TRBJ1-1 TRBV19 .
CATGGTFTETQYF TGTGCCACCGGAGGGACATTCACGGAGACCCAGTACTTC . TRBJ2-5 TRBV28 .
CASSSYRAGSSYNSPLHF TGTGCCAGCAGCTCGTACAGGGCTGGGAGCTCCTATAATTCACCCCTCCACTTT . TRBJ1-6 TRBV5-4 .
CASSLTGGKGNTEAFF TGTGCCAGCAGCCTTACAGGGGGAAAAGGGAACACTGAAGCTTTCTTT TRBD1 TRBJ1-1 TRBV3-1/TRBV3-2 .